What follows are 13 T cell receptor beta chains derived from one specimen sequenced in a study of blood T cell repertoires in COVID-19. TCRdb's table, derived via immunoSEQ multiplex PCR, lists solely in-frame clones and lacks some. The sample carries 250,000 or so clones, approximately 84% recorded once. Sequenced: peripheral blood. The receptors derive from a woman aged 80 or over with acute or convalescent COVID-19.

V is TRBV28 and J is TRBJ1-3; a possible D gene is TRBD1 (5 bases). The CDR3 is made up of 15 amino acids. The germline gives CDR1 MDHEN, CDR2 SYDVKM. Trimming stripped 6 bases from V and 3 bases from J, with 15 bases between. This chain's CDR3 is CASSLAGVGGNTIYF. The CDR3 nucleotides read TGTGCCAGCAGCCTGGCGGGGGTTGGTGGAAACACCATATATTTT.

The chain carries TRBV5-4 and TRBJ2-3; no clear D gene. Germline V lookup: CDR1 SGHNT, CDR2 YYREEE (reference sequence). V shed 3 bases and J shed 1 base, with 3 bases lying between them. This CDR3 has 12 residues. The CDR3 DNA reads TGTGCCAGCAGCTCTGGCACAGATACGCAGTATTTT. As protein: CASSSGTDTQYF.

This chain's CDR3 is CATSTPTVSYEQYF. In DNA form, the CDR3 reads TGTGCCACCAGCACCCCGACAGTCTCCTACGAGCAGTACTTC. V and J are TRBV15 and TRBJ2-7; D may be TRBD1 (5 bases). Germline-derived CDR1 and CDR2 are LNHNV and YYDKDF (reference sequence). Trimming pared 4 bases from V and 0 bases from J, leaving 10 bases between. The CDR3 spans 14 residues.

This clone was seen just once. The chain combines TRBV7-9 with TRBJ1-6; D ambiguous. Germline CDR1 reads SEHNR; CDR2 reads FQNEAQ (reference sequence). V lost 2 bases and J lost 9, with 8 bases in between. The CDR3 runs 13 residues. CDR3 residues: CASSLQTGSPLHF. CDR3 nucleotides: TGTGCCAGCAGCTTACAGACGGGTTCACCCCTCCACTTT.

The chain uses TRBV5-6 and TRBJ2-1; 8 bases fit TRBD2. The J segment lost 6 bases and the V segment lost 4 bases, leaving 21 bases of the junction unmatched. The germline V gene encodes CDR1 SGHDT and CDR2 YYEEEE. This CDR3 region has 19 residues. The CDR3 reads CASSPGLLRGAPPLNEQFF. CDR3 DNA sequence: TGTGCCAGCAGCCCGGGGTTATTGCGGGGGGCCCCTCCCCTCAATGAGCAGTTCTTC.

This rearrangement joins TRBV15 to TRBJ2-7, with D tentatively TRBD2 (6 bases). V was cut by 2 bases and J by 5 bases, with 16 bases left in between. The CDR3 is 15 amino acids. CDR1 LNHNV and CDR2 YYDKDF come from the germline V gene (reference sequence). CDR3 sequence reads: CATSRTGERAHEQYF. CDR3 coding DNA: TGTGCCACCAGCAGAACCGGGGAGCGGGCCCACGAGCAGTACTTC.

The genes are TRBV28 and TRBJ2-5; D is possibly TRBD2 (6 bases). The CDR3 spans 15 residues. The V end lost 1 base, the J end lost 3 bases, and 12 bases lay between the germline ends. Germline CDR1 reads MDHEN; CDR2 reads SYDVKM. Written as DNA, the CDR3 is TGTGCCAGCAGTTTATTGGGGGGAGGCGAAGAGACCCAGTACTTC. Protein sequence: CASSLLGGGEETQYF.

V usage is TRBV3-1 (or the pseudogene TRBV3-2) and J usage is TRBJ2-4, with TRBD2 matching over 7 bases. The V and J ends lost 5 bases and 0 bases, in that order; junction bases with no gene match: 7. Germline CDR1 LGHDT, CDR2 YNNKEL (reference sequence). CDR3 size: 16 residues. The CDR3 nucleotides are TGTGCCAGCAGCGGGCGGGTAGCGGGAGCCAAAAACATTCAGTACTTC. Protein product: CASSGRVAGAKNIQYF.

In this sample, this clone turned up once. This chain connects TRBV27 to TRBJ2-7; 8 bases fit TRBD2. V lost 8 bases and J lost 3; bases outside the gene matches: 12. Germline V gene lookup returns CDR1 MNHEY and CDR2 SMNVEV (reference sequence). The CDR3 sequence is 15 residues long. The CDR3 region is CASLKAGGRIYEQYF. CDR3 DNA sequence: TGTGCCAGCCTAAAGGCGGGAGGACGGATCTACGAGCAGTACTTC.

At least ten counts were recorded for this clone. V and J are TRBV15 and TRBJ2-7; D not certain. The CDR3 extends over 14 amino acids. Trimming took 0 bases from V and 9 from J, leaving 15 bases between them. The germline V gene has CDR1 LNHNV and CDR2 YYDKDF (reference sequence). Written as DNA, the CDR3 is TGTGCCACCAGCAGAGATCTCGTCGAGGCTGGGCAGTACTTC. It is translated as CATSRDLVEAGQYF. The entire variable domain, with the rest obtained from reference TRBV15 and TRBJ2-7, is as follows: DAMVIQNPRYQVTQFGKPVTLSCSQTLNHNVMYWYQQKSSQAPKLLFHYYDKDFNNEADTPDNFQSRRPNTSFCFLDIRSPGLGDTAMYLCATSRDLVEAGQYFGPGTRLTVT.

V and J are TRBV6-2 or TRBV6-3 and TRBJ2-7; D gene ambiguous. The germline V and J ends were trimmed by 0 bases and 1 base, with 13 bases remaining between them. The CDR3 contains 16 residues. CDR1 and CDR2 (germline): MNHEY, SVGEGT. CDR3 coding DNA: TGTGCCAGCAGTTACTCGTCAAGCCACGTGTCCTACGAGCAGTACTTC. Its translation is CASSYSSSHVSYEQYF.

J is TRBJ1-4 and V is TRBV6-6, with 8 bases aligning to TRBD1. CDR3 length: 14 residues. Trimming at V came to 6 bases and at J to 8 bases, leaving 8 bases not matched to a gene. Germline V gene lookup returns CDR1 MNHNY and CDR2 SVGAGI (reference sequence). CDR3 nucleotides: TGTGCCAGCAGATACGACAGGGGAATCGAAAAACTGTTTTTT. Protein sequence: CASRYDRGIEKLFF.

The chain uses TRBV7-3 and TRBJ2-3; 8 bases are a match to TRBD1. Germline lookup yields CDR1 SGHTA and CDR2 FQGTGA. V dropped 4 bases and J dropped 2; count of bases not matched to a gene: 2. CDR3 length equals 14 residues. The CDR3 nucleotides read TGTGCCAGCAGCTCGGGACAGGTCACAGATACGCAGTATTTT. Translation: CASSSGQVTDTQYF.